This TCR beta chain was sequenced in a study of beta chain features in type 1 diabetes. Study-wide results and limits: Fewer insertions but more deletions were seen at VDJ junctions in type 1 diabetes patients. For patients, the naive, central memory and Treg TCRB repertoires appeared more alike than for healthy donors. Across all four CD4+ subsets, people with type 1 diabetes showed modestly shorter TCRB CDR3s.

Comments on this clone: The antigen is unknown.

The CDR3 has 13 residues. The V end was cut by 5 bases, the J end by 6 bases, with 14 bases between. CDR1 and CDR2 (germline): SEHNR, FQNEAQ (reference sequence). Of the isolated RNA, all was reverse transcribed, and so the sequenced material was expressed TCRB transcripts. Generated by immunoSEQ multiplex PCR, the TCRdb table keeps only in-frame clones and is missing some. The sample contains 300,000 to 350,000 clones, around 7.6% of which appear only once. V usage is TRBV7-9 and J usage is TRBJ2-7; the D gene is possibly TRBD1 (6 bases). This clonotype originated in a woman between 18 and 30 years old in good health. Sequenced input: central memory CD4+ T cells from blood. The CDR3 here is CASSRHLRGEQYF. CDR3 sequence (DNA): TGTGCCAGCAGCCGCCATCTCAGGGGCGAGCAGTACTTC.